A single sample gave rise to the 29 T cell receptor beta chains below, sequenced in a study of cytomegalovirus exposure and HLA in healthy donors. The repertoire was sequenced with immunoSEQ multiplex PCR; TCRdb's copy has only in-frame clones and lacks some. Of 250,000 to 400,000 clones in the sample, approximately 86% were seen once. Specimen: PBMCs. These TCRs come from a man under 40 in good health and CMV-seronegative.

The chain carries TRBV19 and TRBJ1-5, with D possibly being TRBD1 (5 bases). This CDR3 spans 15 amino acids. Germline V gene sequence: CDR1 LNHDA, CDR2 SQIVND (reference sequence). The germline V and J ends were trimmed by 3 bases and 0 bases, with 9 bases remaining between them. CDR3: CASSISGFSNQPQHF. CDR3 bases: TGTGCCAGTAGTATCTCAGGGTTTAGCAATCAGCCCCAGCATTTT.

Only one count was recorded for this clone. The chain joins TRBV6-6 to TRBJ1-2, with 8 bases that match TRBD1. Trimming removed 6 bases from V and 8 bases from J; junction bases left unmatched: 14. There are 15 residues in the CDR3. Germline V CDR1 and CDR2: MNHNY, SVGAGI (reference sequence). The CDR3 bases are TGTGCCAGCAGGCCAACAGGGGGGCCGATGGAGGGCTACACCTTC. Residues: CASRPTGGPMEGYTF.

The chain links TRBV4-1 to TRBJ2-5, with D unclear. V lost 0 bases and J lost 3, with 5 bases in between. The germline gives CDR1 MGHRA, CDR2 YSYEKL. This CDR3 contains 13 residues. CDR3 nucleotides: TGCGCCAGCAGCCAAGATCTCGAAGAGACCCAGTACTTC. It encodes CASSQDLEETQYF.

The chain's CDR3 is CASSIPGTGGNEQYF. CDR3 bases: TGCGCCAGCAGCATACCAGGGACAGGGGGCAACGAGCAGTACTTC. V gene TRBV5-1 combines with J gene TRBJ2-7, with TRBD1 matching over 12 bases. V was clipped by 4 bases and J by 5 bases; unmatched bases: 7. CDR1 is SGHRS and CDR2 is YFSETQ in the germline V gene. The CDR3 runs 15 residues.

The genes are TRBV10-1 and TRBJ1-2; D call uncertain. CDR1 is WNHNN, CDR2 SYGVQD, per germline (reference sequence). Trimming removed 5 bases from V and 5 bases from J, with 12 bases in between. The CDR3 has 13 amino acids. The CDR3 is CASSPTSGYGYTF. The CDR3 DNA follows: TGCGCCAGCAGTCCTACTAGCGGATATGGCTACACCTTC.

This chain uses TRBV2 with TRBJ1-4, with 9 bases matching TRBD1. Losses at the gene ends were 5 bases for V and 7 bases for J; bases not matched to a gene: 8. The CDR3 length is 15 residues. CDR1 SNHLY and CDR2 FYNNEI come from the germline V gene. The CDR3 bases are TGTGCCAGCAGTTACCGGGACAGGGCTGGTGAAAAACTGTTTTTT. It encodes CASSYRDRAGEKLFF.

The DNA for the CDR3 is TGCGCCAGCAGCTTCAGGGCCGCTGGGGATAATTCACCCCTCCACTTT. Its translation is CASSFRAAGDNSPLHF. The V call is TRBV5-1, the J call TRBJ1-6; a weak D match, TRBD1 (5 bases). The CDR3 loop spans 16 amino acids. V dropped 2 bases and J dropped 5 bases, with 14 bases sitting between them. Germline V gene sequence: CDR1 SGHRS, CDR2 YFSETQ.

The CDR3 loop is CASSLVAGMNTGELFF. The CDR3 region has the DNA TGTGCCAGCAGCTTAGTAGCGGGGATGAACACCGGGGAGCTGTTTTTT. The chain is built from TRBV7-9 and TRBJ2-2; 8 bases fit TRBD2. V lost 1 base to trimming and J lost 1 base; unmatched junction nucleotides: 2. The CDR3 has 16 amino acids. Germline CDR1 SEHNR, CDR2 FQNEAQ (reference sequence).

V is TRBV30 and J is TRBJ2-2, with no clear D. The germline V gene encodes CDR1 GTSNPN and CDR2 SVGIG (reference sequence). Trimming took off 4 bases at V and 6 bases at J, with 18 bases between the two ends. The CDR3 is 15 amino acids. The CDR3 nucleotides read TGTGCCTGGACCCCACGTGGGCTCCTTCCCGGGGAGCTGTTTTTT. Its protein product is CAWTPRGLLPGELFF.

The rearrangement uses TRBV7-2 and TRBJ2-2; 9 bases are shared with TRBD2. Germline CDR1 reads SGHTA; CDR2 reads FQGNSA. The trim removed 1 base at V and 6 bases at J, leaving 6 bases unmatched. The CDR3 sequence is 16 residues long. CDR3 in amino acids: CASSLVSGGRAGELFF. CDR3 nucleotide sequence: TGTGCCAGCAGCTTAGTTAGCGGGGGACGTGCCGGGGAGCTGTTTTTT. The full variable domain, in which reference TRBV7-2 and TRBJ2-2 provide the parts outside the CDR3, is GAGVSQSPSNKVTEKGKDVELRCDPISGHTALYWYRQSLGQGLEFLIYFQGNSAPDKSGLPSDRFSAERTGGSVSTLTIQRTQQEDSAVYLCASSLVSGGRAGELFFGEGSRLTVL.

This rearrangement joins TRBV4-1 to TRBJ1-1; D perhaps matches TRBD1 (6 bases). The germline V gene has CDR1 MGHRA and CDR2 YSYEKL. The CDR3 extends over 14 amino acids. Between the trimmed V and J ends, which lost 5 bases and 6 bases, there was a span of 16 bases. The CDR3 DNA is TGCGCCAGCAGCATCCACAGGGTCGCCTCTGAAGCTTTCTTT. Protein: CASSIHRVASEAFF.

The chain is built from TRBV6-5 and TRBJ2-1; possible D gene TRBD1, 5 bases. The CDR3 is made up of 15 amino acids. CDR1 is MNHEY and CDR2 is SVGAGI in the germline V gene. V shed 6 bases and J shed 3 bases, with 15 bases lying between them. CDR3 sequence (DNA): TGTGCCAGCAGCCCGCGGCCCCAGGGCTACAATGAGCAGTTCTTC. This gives the protein CASSPRPQGYNEQFF.

As regards this clone: Other DNA sequences in the sample encode the same CDR3. This chain connects TRBV5-6 to TRBJ1-3, with D possibly matching TRBD1 (5 bases). The CDR3 sequence is 14 residues long. Germline lookup yields CDR1 SGHDT and CDR2 YYEEEE. V was clipped by 1 base and J by 0 bases, with 5 bases between them. CDR3 sequence reads: CASSLRGSGNTIYF. Here the CDR3 DNA reads TGTGCCAGCAGCTTGAGGGGCTCTGGAAACACCATATATTTT.

This clone was counted between two and nine times. The chain couples TRBV4-1 to TRBJ1-5, with TRBD1 matching over 8 bases. The CDR3 runs to 17 residues. Germline V gives CDR1 MGHRA, CDR2 YSYEKL. V lost 0 bases, J lost 6 bases, and 10 bases stayed unmatched. In DNA form, the CDR3 reads TGCGCCAGCAGCCAAGAAGGGGCAGGGGGCGCAATTCAGCCCCAGCATTTT. It encodes CASSQEGAGGAIQPQHF.

The chain carries TRBV5-5 and TRBJ1-4, with D perhaps TRBD1 (6 bases). Germline CDR1 SGHKS, CDR2 YYEKEE (reference sequence). The CDR3 runs to 13 residues. The ends were cut back, 5 bases at V and 4 bases at J, with 9 bases in the middle. The CDR3 sequence is CASSGQYNEKLFF. CDR3 nucleotide sequence: TGTGCCAGCAGTGGACAGTATAATGAAAAACTGTTTTTT.

CDR3 in DNA: TGTGCCATCAGTGAGGACGGGGGGGCATACGAGCAGTACTTC. Amino acids: CAISEDGGAYEQYF. V gene TRBV10-3 combines with J gene TRBJ2-7, with TRBD2 matching 8 bases. With V trimmed by 2 bases and J by 4 bases, 4 bases remained unmatched. Looked up from germline, CDR1 is ENHRY and CDR2 is SYGVKD. The CDR3 length is 14 residues.

The V gene is TRBV6-1, the J gene TRBJ2-7; 7 bases are a match to TRBD1. There are 13 residues in the CDR3. Per the germline V gene, CDR1 is MNHNS and CDR2 is SASEGT. With 7 bases clipped from V and 2 bases from J, the junction kept 5 bases outside the gene matches. The CDR3 DNA is TGTGCCAGCATGGGGGACAGAGCCTACGAGCAGTACTTC. It yields the protein CASMGDRAYEQYF.

The gene calls are TRBV5-1 and TRBJ2-5, with 7 bases identical to TRBD1. Germline-derived CDR1 and CDR2 are SGHRS and YFSETQ. V was pared by 4 bases and J by 7 bases, with 7 bases of the junction left unmatched. This CDR3 is built from 13 residues. CDR3 nucleotide sequence: TGCGCCAGCAGCCGCGACAGGGAAGGGACCCAGTACTTC. Translating gives CASSRDREGTQYF.

This clone was counted a single time. This chain joins TRBV21-1 and TRBJ1-5; the table assigns TRBD1, which was not confirmed against the DNA. TRBV21-1 is noted as a pseudogene. This CDR3 region has 16 residues. The chain's CDR3 is CASSSGVTASNQPQHF. CDR3 coding DNA: TGTGCCAGCAGCTCAGGGGTGACGGCGAGCAATCAGCCCCAGCATTTT.

The chain uses TRBV10-1 and TRBJ2-7, with 9 bases identical to TRBD2. Germline V gene data show CDR1 as WNHNN and CDR2 as SYGVQD (reference sequence). The CDR3 length is 14 residues. V gave up 3 bases and J gave up 2 bases; unmatched junction bases: 2. The CDR3 sequence: CASSEAGGTYEQYF. CDR3 nucleotide sequence: TGCGCCAGCAGTGAAGCGGGGGGCACCTACGAGCAGTACTTC.

The V gene is TRBV18, the J gene TRBJ1-5, with D possibly matching TRBD1 (6 bases). V was cut by 3 bases and J by 7 bases, with 10 bases left in between. CDR3 length: 13 residues. Per germline, CDR1 KGHSH and CDR2 LQKENI. The CDR3 nucleotides are TGTGCCAGCTCACCCAAACAGGGCCAGCCCCAGCATTTT. It is translated as CASSPKQGQPQHF.

Of note for this clone: Other nucleotide sequences from this sample produce the same CDR3. The rearrangement links TRBV7-9 to TRBJ2-7; D gene uncertain. This CDR3 has 12 amino acids. The V gene lost 3 bases and the J gene lost 2 bases, with 5 bases spanning the gap. CDR1 is SEHNR, CDR2 FQNEAQ, per germline (reference sequence). CDR3 in amino acids: CASSFETYEQYF. The CDR3 DNA sequence: TGTGCCAGCAGCTTCGAGACCTACGAGCAGTACTTC.

The chain joins TRBV4-1 to TRBJ1-1; 9 nucleotides align to TRBD1. V shed 0 bases and J 3 bases; nucleotides not matched to a gene: 8. Germline V gene sequence: CDR1 MGHRA, CDR2 YSYEKL. There are 17 residues in the CDR3. The CDR3 DNA reads as TGCGCCAGCAGCCAAGATCTGGGGACAGGGCGGGACACTGAAGCTTTCTTT. Residues: CASSQDLGTGRDTEAFF.

There are a few counts of this clone. The chain joins TRBV5-8 to TRBJ1-6, with D possibly TRBD1 on 5 matching bases. The CDR3 loop spans 15 amino acids. Trimming cost V 3 bases and J 9 bases, with 16 bases left between them. Germline loops: CDR1 SGHTS, CDR2 YDEGEE. The CDR3 here is CASSSGARVASPLHF. The CDR3 DNA follows: TGTGCCAGCAGCTCGGGCGCCAGGGTCGCTTCACCCCTCCACTTT.

The rearrangement uses TRBV5-8 and TRBJ2-1; 7 bases are a match to TRBD1. V lost 0 bases and J lost 4; bases outside the gene matches: 4. The CDR3 runs 15 residues. Germline V gives CDR1 SGHTS, CDR2 YDEGEE. CDR3 nucleotides: TGTGCCAGCAGCTTGGGGGGACAGAGTTACAATGAGCAGTTCTTC. It translates to CASSLGGQSYNEQFF.

The table lists this clone with a few counts. V is TRBV13 and J is TRBJ2-2; 7 positions agree with TRBD2. The CDR3 is 14 amino acids. The junction had 3 bases not matched to a gene; V was cut back by 6 bases and J by 2 bases. Per the germline V gene, CDR1 is PRHDT and CDR2 is FYEKMQ (reference sequence). The chain's CDR3 is CASRGGVNTGELFF. The CDR3 nucleotides are TGTGCCAGCAGGGGAGGGGTTAACACCGGGGAGCTGTTTTTT.

The chain carries TRBV23-1 and TRBJ1-4; D gene uncertain. TRBV23-1 is sorted into the ORF group, with uncertain function. V lost 4 bases, J lost 4 bases, and 19 bases lay in between. The CDR3 extends over 17 amino acids. The CDR3 nucleotides are TGCGCCAGCAGTCTCCTTCGGGTGGTGGTGAGTAATGAAAAACTGTTTTTT. It encodes CASSLLRVVVSNEKLFF.

The rearrangement links TRBV27 to TRBJ2-7, with D uncertain. With 8 bases removed from V and 4 bases from J, the gap between germline ends came to 15 bases. The CDR3 has 13 amino acids. Germline CDR1 MNHEY, CDR2 SMNVEV (reference sequence). This chain's CDR3 is CASLPRGGYEQYF. CDR3 nucleotide sequence: TGTGCCAGCCTGCCACGAGGTGGGTACGAGCAGTACTTC.

This clone has just one count. This rearrangement joins TRBV7-2 to TRBJ2-1; 10 nucleotides match TRBD2. V trimming: 3 bases; J trimming: 7 bases; junction bases outside the gene matches: 12. The CDR3 extends over 17 amino acids. Germline loops: CDR1 SGHTA, CDR2 FQGNSA. CDR3 DNA sequence: TGTGCCAGCAGCTTTTTCCCGAGCGGGGGGGCCGTTAATGAGCAGTTCTTC. It translates to CASSFFPSGGAVNEQFF.